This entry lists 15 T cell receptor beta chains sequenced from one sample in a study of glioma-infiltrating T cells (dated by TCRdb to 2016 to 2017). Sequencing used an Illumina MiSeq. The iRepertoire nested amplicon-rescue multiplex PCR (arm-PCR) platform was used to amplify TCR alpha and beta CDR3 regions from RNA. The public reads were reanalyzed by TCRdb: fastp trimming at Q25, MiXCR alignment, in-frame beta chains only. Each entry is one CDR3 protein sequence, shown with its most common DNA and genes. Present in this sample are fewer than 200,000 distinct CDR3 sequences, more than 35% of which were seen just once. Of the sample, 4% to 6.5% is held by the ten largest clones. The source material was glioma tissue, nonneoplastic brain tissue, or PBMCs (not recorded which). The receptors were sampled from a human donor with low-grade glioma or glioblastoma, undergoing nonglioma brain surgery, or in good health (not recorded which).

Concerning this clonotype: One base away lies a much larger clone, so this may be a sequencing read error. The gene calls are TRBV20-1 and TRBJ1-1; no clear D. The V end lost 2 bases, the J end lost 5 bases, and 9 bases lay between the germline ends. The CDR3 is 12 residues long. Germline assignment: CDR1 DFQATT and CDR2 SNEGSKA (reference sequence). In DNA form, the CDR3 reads TGCAGTGCTAGATTTTGGAAAACTGAAGCTTTCTTT. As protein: CSARFWKTEAFF.

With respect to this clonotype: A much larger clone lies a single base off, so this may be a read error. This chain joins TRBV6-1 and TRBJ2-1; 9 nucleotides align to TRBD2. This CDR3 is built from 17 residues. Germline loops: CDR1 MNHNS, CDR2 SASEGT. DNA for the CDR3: TGTGCCAGCATGGGCGGCGGTAGCGGGAGCCTATTCAATGAGAAGTTCTTC. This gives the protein CASMGGGSGSLFNEKFF.

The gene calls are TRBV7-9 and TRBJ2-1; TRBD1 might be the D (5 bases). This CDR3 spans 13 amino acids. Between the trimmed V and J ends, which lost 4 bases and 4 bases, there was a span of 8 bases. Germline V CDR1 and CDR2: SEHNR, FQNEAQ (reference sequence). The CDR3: CASSSTDYNEQFF. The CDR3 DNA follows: TGTGCCAGCAGCTCGACAGATTACAATGAGCAGTTCTTC.

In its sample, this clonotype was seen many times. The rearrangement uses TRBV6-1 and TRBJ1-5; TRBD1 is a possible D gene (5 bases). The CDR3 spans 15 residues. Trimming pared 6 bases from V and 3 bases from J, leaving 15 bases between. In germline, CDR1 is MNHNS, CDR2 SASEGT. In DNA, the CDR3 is TGTGCCAGCAGATCCGGCGGGGGGAACAATCAGCCCCAGCATTTT. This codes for CASRSGGGNNQPQHF.

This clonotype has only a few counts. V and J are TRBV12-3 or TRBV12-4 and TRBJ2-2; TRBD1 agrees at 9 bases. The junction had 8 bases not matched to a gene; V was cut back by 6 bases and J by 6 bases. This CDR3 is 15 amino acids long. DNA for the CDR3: TGTGCCAGCAGAGGGGCGACAGGGGGGGCCGGGGAGCTGTTTTTT. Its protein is CASRGATGGAGELFF.

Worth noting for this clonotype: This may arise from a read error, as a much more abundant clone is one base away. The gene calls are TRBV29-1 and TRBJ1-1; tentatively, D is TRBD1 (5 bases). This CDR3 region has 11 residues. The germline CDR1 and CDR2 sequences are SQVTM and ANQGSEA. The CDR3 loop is CSVARATEALF. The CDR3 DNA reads TGCAGCGTTGCCAGGGCCACTGAAGCTTTGTTT.

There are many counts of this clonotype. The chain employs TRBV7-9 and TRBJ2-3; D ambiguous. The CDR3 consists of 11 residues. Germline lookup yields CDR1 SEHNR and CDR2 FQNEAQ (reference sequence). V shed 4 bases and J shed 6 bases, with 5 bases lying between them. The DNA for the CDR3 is TGTGCCAGCAGCTATAAGGATACGCAGTATTTT. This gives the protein CASSYKDTQYF.

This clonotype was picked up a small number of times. In nucleotides, the CDR3 is TGTGCCAGCTCACCACTACAGGAAAACACTGAAGCTTTCTTT. Protein: CASSPLQENTEAFF. The chain joins TRBV18 to TRBJ1-1, with a weak D call TRBD1 (5 bases). Trimming removed 1 base from V and 2 bases from J, with 8 bases in between. The CDR3 sequence is 14 residues long. The V gene's germline CDR1 is KGHSH and CDR2 LQKENI. Using reference TRBV18 and TRBJ1-1 for the parts outside the CDR3, the full variable domain is NAGVMQNPRHLVRRRGQEARLRCSPMKGHSHVYWYRQLPEEGLKFMVYLQKENIIDESGMPKERFSAEFPKEGPSILRIQQVVRGDSAAYFCASSPLQENTEAFFGQGTRLTVV.

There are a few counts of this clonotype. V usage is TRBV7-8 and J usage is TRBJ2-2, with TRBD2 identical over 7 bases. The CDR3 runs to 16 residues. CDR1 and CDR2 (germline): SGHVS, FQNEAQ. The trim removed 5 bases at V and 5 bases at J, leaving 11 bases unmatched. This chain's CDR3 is CASSEVTSEPTGELFF. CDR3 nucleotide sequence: TGTGCCAGCAGCGAGGTCACTAGCGAACCGACCGGGGAGCTGTTTTTT.

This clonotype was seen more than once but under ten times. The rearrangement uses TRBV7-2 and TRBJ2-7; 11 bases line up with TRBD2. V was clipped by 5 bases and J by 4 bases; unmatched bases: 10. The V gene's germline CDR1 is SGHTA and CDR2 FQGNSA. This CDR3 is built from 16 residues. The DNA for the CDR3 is TGTGCCAGCAGCGGGTTTAGCGGGAGGGCCGGGTACGAGCAGTACTTC. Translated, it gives CASSGFSGRAGYEQYF. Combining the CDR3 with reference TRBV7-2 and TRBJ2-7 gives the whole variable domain GAGVSQSPSNKVTEKGKDVELRCDPISGHTALYWYRQSLGQGLEFLIYFQGNSAPDKSGLPSDRFSAERTGGSVSTLTIQRTQQEDSAVYLCASSGFSGRAGYEQYFGPGTRLTVT.

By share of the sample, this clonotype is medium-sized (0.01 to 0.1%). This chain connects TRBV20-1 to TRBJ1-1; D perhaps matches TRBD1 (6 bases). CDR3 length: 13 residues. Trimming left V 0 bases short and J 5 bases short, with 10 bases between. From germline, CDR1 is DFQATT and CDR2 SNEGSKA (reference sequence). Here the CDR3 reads CSAREAGETEAFF. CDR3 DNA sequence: TGCAGTGCTAGAGAGGCAGGGGAAACTGAAGCTTTCTTT.

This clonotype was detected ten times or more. CDR3 coding DNA: TGCAGTGCTAAAAGCGGGACCTACGAGCAGTACTTC. As protein: CSAKSGTYEQYF. This chain links TRBV20-1 with TRBJ2-7, with 7 bases matching TRBD2. Germline CDR1 reads DFQATT; CDR2 reads SNEGSKA (reference sequence). The ends lost 4 bases at V and 2 bases at J; junction bases unmatched: 2. The CDR3 sequence is 12 residues long.

The CDR3 nucleotides read TGTGCCAGTAGTATATGGGGGGGGACTAGCGGCTCTAGCACAGATACGCAGTATTTT. It is translated as CASSIWGGTSGSSTDTQYF. The rearrangement uses TRBV19 and TRBJ2-3, with TRBD2 matching over 11 bases. The germline V gene encodes CDR1 LNHDA and CDR2 SQIVND (reference sequence). The V and J ends lost 2 bases and 0 bases, in that order; junction bases with no gene match: 10. The CDR3 is 19 residues long.

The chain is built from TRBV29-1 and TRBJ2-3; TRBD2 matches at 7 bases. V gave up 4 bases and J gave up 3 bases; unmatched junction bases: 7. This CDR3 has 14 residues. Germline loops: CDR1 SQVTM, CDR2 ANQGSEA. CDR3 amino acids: CSVVVGGTTDTQYF. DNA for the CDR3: TGCAGCGTTGTAGTCGGGGGGACGACAGATACGCAGTATTTT.

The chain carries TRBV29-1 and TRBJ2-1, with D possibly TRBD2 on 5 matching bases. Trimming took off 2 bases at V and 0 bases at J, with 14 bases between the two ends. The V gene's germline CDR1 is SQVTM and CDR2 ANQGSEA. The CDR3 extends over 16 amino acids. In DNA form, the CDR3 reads TGCAGCGTTGAACCCCGGCTAACTAGCTCCTACAATGAGCAGTTCTTC. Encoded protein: CSVEPRLTSSYNEQFF.